This TCR beta chain is drawn from a study of blood T cell repertoires in COVID-19. Whole-study context: COVID-19 samples, acute and convalescent, were from the United States, Italy and Spain. T cells, B-cell-depleted T cells, or PBMCs provided the cDNA or gDNA that served as material.

Germline CDR1 is MNHNS and CDR2 is SASEGT. The germline V and J ends were trimmed by 2 bases and 1 base, with 6 bases remaining between them. This CDR3 is built from 13 residues. Original processing notes: Nucleated cell counts were estimated from reference gene primer amplification. Profiling relied on immunoSEQ multiplex PCR, and the TCRdb table lists in-frame clones only, not all of them. The D gene and trimming were derived from the DNA, and the V and J assignments and clone size from that table. The data hold more than 55,000 clones, with around 88% observed a single time. This clone has only a few counts.

The J gene is TRBJ2-7, the V gene TRBV6-1; D not certain. The TCR sequence derives from an older woman with acute or convalescent COVID-19. The sample comprised peripheral blood. Here the CDR3 DNA reads TGTGCCAGCAGTGAAAATCTATCCTACGAGCAGTACTTC. Translation: CASSENLSYEQYF.